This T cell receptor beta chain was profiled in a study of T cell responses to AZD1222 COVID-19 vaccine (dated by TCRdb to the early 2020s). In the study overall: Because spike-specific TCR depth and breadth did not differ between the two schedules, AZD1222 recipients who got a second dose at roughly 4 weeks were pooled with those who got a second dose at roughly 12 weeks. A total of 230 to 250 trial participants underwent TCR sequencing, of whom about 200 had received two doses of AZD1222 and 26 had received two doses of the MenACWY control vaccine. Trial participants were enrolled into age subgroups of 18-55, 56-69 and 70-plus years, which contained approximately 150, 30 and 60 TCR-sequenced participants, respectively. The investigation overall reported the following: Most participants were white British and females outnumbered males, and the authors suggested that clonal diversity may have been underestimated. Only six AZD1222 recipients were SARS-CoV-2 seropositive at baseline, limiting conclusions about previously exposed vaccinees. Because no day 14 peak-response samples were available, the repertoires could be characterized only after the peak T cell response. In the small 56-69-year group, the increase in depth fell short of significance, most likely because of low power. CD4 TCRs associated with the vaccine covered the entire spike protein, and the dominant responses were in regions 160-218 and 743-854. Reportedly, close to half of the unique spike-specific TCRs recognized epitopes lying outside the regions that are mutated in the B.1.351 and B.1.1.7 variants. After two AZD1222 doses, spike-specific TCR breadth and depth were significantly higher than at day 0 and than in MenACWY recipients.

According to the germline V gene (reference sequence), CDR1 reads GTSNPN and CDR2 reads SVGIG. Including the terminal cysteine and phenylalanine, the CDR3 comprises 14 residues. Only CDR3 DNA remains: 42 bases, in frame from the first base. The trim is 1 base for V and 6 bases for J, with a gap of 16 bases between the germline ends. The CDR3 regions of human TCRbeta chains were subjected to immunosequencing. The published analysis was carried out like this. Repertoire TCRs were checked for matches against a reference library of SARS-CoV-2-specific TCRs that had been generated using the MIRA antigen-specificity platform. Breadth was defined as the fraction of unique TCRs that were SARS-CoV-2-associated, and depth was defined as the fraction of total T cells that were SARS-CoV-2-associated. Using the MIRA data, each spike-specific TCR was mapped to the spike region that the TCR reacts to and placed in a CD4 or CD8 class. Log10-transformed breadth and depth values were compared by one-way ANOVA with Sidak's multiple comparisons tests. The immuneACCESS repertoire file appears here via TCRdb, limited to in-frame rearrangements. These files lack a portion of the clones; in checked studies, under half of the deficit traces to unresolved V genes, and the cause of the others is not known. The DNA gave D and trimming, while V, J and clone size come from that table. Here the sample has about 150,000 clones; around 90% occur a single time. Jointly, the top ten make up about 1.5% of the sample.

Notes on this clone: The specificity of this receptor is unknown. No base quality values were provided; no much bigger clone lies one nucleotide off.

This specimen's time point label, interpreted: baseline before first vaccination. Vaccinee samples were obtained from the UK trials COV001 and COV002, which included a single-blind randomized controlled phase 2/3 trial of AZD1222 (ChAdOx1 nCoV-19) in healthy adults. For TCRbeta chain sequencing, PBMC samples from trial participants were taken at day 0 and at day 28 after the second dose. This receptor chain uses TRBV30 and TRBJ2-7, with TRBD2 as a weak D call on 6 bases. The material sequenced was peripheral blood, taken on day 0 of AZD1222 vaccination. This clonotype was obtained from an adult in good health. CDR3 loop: CAWSAAVGGSEQYF. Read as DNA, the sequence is TGTGCCTGGAGTGCCGCGGTGGGGGGAAGCGAGCAGTACTTC. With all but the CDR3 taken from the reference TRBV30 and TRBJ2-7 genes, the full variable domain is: SQTIHQWPATLVQPVGSPLSLECTVEGTSNPNLYWYRQAAGRGLQLLFYSVGIGQISSEVPQNLSASRPQDRQFILSSKKLLLSDSGFYLCAWSAAVGGSEQYFGPGTRLTVT.